This is a list of T cell receptor beta chains from one sample in a study of identical twins. From the 5' RACE reads, TCRdb called clonotypes with MiXCR, one entry per CDR3 protein. Altogether hundreds of thousands of distinct CDR3 sequences are present, 20% to 25% being singletons, with the ten largest covering around 0.5%. These data were also reused for a study on yellow fever vaccine responses in identical twins.

Sequenced material: CD4+ T cells sorted from blood. These receptors were taken from a young woman in good health. CDR3s include the opening cysteine and the closing phenylalanine or tryptophan. D genes are given only for firm matches. Clone size, where shown, is once, few, many, or a class for clones that have expanded.

d_call: TRBD2; cdr3_length: 13; clone_size: .; v_call: TRBV24-1; j_call: TRBJ2-1; cdr3_nt: TGTGCCACTAAGCGGGGGGGCCTCAATGAGCAGTTCTTC; cdr3_aa: CATKRGGLNEQFF
d_call: .; cdr3_length: 14; clone_size: few; v_call: TRBV4-1; j_call: TRBJ2-3; cdr3_nt: TGCGCCAGCAGACGGACAGAGAGCACAGATACGCAGTATTTT; cdr3_aa: CASRRTESTDTQYF
d_call: .; cdr3_length: 15; clone_size: .; v_call: TRBV7-8; j_call: TRBJ2-7; cdr3_nt: TGTGCCAGCAGCTTAGCGCCCGACAGAAGCTACGAGCAGTACTTC; cdr3_aa: CASSLAPDRSYEQYF
d_call: .; cdr3_length: 15; clone_size: few; v_call: TRBV12-3/TRBV12-4; j_call: TRBJ2-1; cdr3_nt: TGTGCCAGCAGTTTCCAGGGAGGAGGGTCCAATGAGCAGTTCTTC; cdr3_aa: CASSFQGGGSNEQFF
d_call: .; cdr3_length: 13; clone_size: .; v_call: TRBV18; j_call: TRBJ2-5; cdr3_nt: TGTGCCAGCTCCGGGGGACAGCCAGTGGCCCAGTACTTC; cdr3_aa: CASSGGQPVAQYF
d_call: .; cdr3_length: 15; clone_size: few; v_call: TRBV15; j_call: TRBJ2-7; cdr3_nt: TGTGCCACCAGCAGAGATTTGGGCGGGATGAATGAGCAGTACTTC; cdr3_aa: CATSRDLGGMNEQYF
d_call: .; cdr3_length: 15; clone_size: few; v_call: TRBV29-1; j_call: TRBJ2-3; cdr3_nt: TGCAGCGTTGAAGATCCGTTTAGGTCCAGAGATACGCAGTATTTT; cdr3_aa: CSVEDPFRSRDTQYF
d_call: .; cdr3_length: 13; clone_size: .; v_call: TRBV29-1; j_call: TRBJ2-4; cdr3_nt: TGCAGCGTTGAAATGCTAGCCAAAAACATTCAGTACTTC; cdr3_aa: CSVEMLAKNIQYF
d_call: .; cdr3_length: 19; clone_size: few; v_call: TRBV21-1; j_call: TRBJ2-1; cdr3_nt: TGTGCCAGCAGCAATTCCTTTCCCCCAGGACTAGCGGGAGTTTATGAGCAGTTCTTC; cdr3_aa: CASSNSFPPGLAGVYEQFF
d_call: TRBD2; cdr3_length: 15; clone_size: many; v_call: TRBV7-6; j_call: TRBJ2-3; cdr3_nt: TGTGCCAGCAGCTTCGGGACTAGCGGGTCGGATACGCAGTATTTT; cdr3_aa: CASSFGTSGSDTQYF
d_call: TRBD2; cdr3_length: 15; clone_size: few; v_call: TRBV7-3; j_call: TRBJ2-1; cdr3_nt: TGTGCCAGCAGCTTAACGACTAGCGGGATATATGAGCAGTTCTTC; cdr3_aa: CASSLTTSGIYEQFF
d_call: TRBD2; cdr3_length: 15; clone_size: few; v_call: TRBV20-1; j_call: TRBJ2-2; cdr3_nt: TGCAGTGCTAGGACTAGCGGGATTAACACCGGGGAGCTGTTTTTT; cdr3_aa: CSARTSGINTGELFF
d_call: TRBD2; cdr3_length: 14; clone_size: .; v_call: TRBV11-1; j_call: TRBJ2-7; cdr3_nt: TGTGCCAGCAGCTCTGGCGGGAGGGGGTACGAGCAGTACTTC; cdr3_aa: CASSSGGRGYEQYF
d_call: .; cdr3_length: 14; clone_size: .; v_call: TRBV5-1; j_call: TRBJ1-6; cdr3_nt: TGCGCCAGCAGGAGTTCCCAGGGCAATTCACCCCTCCACTTT; cdr3_aa: CASRSSQGNSPLHF
d_call: TRBD1; cdr3_length: 17; clone_size: .; v_call: TRBV5-1; j_call: TRBJ2-5; cdr3_nt: TGCGCCAGCAGCTTGACCCGGGACAGACCCACGCGGGAGACCCAGTACTTC; cdr3_aa: CASSLTRDRPTRETQYF